Detailed here is one T cell receptor (beta chain). Its target is not known. The run of the v3.0 immunoSEQ assay was at survey level. TCRdb's copy holds only in-frame clones and misses some; the assay was immunoSEQ multiplex PCR. Among roughly 9,200 clones listed, 60% to 85% were seen once. The source of the sample is a study of long-term antiretroviral therapy in people with HIV. The CDR3 covers 15 residues. V dropped 4 bases and J dropped 2 bases, with 13 bases sitting between them. Germline CDR1 MNHNS, CDR2 SASEGT. Notes on the study in general: Spans of CDR3 length were tighter for HIV repertoires than for controls. Blood specimens, gathered between the mid-2000s and the late 2010s, were possibly obtained under older ART regimens.

This TCR was recovered from a man aged 40-49 years with HIV. The rearrangement joins TRBV6-1 to TRBJ2-3; TRBD1 might be the D (6 bases). The sample here was unsorted PBMCs, taken 0.6 years before starting antiretroviral therapy. CDR3 loop: CASSGGTGITDTQYF. The CDR3 bases are TGTGCCAGCAGTGGGGGTACAGGGATCACAGATACGCAGTATTTT.